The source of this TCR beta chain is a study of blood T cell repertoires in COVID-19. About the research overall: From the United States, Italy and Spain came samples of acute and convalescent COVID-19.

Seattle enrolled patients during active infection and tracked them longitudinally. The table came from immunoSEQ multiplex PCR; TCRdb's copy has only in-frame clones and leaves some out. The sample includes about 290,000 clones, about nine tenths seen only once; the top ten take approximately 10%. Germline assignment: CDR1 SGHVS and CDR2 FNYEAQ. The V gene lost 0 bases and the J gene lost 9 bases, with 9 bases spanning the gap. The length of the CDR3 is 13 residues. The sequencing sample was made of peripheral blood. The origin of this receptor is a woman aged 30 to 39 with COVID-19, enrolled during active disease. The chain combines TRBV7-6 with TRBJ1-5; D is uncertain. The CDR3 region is CASSLAKGGPQHF. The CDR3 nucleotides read TGTGCCAGCAGCTTAGCGAAGGGAGGGCCCCAGCATTTT.